This entry lists 22 T cell receptor beta chains sequenced from one sample in a study of T cells expressing NK-cell markers. TCRdb reprocessed the 5' RACE reads; each CDR3 protein has one entry and no DNA is given. The data include some 460,000 distinct CDR3 sequences; the top ten clones carry around 1.4%. Specimen: blood T cells: a sorted CD56 or NKG2C T cell subset, CD4+ or CD8+ T cells, or bulk PBMC T cells (not recorded which). The receptors here all came from a woman in her fifties or sixties in good health.

The V and J genes are TRBV20-1 and TRBJ1-2; TCRdb's D gene call, TRBD1, goes unchecked for lack of DNA. The CDR3 extends over 13 amino acids. Germline lookup yields CDR1 DFQATT and CDR2 SNEGSKA (reference sequence). The CDR3: CSAITGGDYGYTF.

This chain links TRBV5-1 with TRBJ2-2; TCRdb's D call of TRBD1 is untestable without DNA. There are 16 residues in the CDR3. Looked up from germline, CDR1 is SGHRS and CDR2 is YFSETQ. The CDR3 sequence is CASSVAAGGDGGELFF.

The V gene is TRBV11-2, the J gene TRBJ2-3; there is no DNA to check the TCRdb D call of TRBD2. Germline values: CDR1 SGHAT, CDR2 FQNNGV. The CDR3 runs 14 residues. CDR3 sequence reads: CASSSEVAGNTQYF.

This chain links TRBV3-1 with TRBJ2-1; no DNA is available, so the TRBD2 call from TCRdb remains unchecked. The CDR3 sequence is 18 residues long. In germline, CDR1 is LGHDT, CDR2 YNNKEL (reference sequence). The CDR3 reads CASSQAILGTGLYNEQFF.

The CDR3 spells CSSLSADTQYF. The chain uses TRBV29-1 and TRBJ2-3; TCRdb's D call, TRBD2, is unchecked because there is no DNA. There are 11 residues in the CDR3. Germline V gene data show CDR1 as SQVTM and CDR2 as ANQGSEA.

The genes are TRBV7-3 and TRBJ2-7. CDR1 is SGHTA and CDR2 is FQGTGA in the germline V gene. CDR3 size: 12 residues. CDR3 protein: CASSPGLGEQYF.

The V gene is TRBV3-1, the J gene TRBJ2-1. The CDR3 spans 11 residues. The V gene's germline CDR1 is LGHDT and CDR2 YNNKEL (reference sequence). The CDR3 region is CASSQPPEQFF.

The chain recombines TRBV6-2 or TRBV6-3 with TRBJ2-2. The CDR3 is made up of 15 amino acids. The germline CDR1 and CDR2 sequences are MNHEY and SVGEGT. CDR3 region: CAVNLWVSDTGELFF.

This chain joins TRBV12-3 or TRBV12-4 and TRBJ1-4; without DNA, the TCRdb call of TRBD1 cannot be checked. The CDR3 sequence is 13 residues long. The chain's CDR3 is CASRLGTAEKLFF.

The chain is built from TRBV6-1 and TRBJ1-1. The V gene's germline CDR1 is MNHNS and CDR2 SASEGT. The CDR3 consists of 13 residues. This chain's CDR3 is CASTQTLNTEAFF.

The gene calls are TRBV3-1 and TRBJ2-7; with no DNA, the TCRdb D assignment of TRBD1 cannot be verified. This CDR3 has 14 residues. Germline loops: CDR1 LGHDT, CDR2 YNNKEL (reference sequence). Here the CDR3 reads CASSLTGGRGGQYF.

This chain connects TRBV25-1 to TRBJ2-4. The CDR3 sequence is 16 residues long. Germline loops: CDR1 MGHDK, CDR2 SYGVNS. The CDR3 loop reads CASSESGSIAKNIQYF.

This rearrangement joins TRBV3-1 to TRBJ2-7; checking the TCRdb D call of TRBD2 is not possible without DNA. CDR1 is LGHDT and CDR2 is YNNKEL in the germline V gene (reference sequence). The CDR3 contains 15 residues. CDR3 in amino acids: CASSHGTSGSYEQYF.

This chain uses TRBV19 with TRBJ2-6; there is no DNA to check the TCRdb D call of TRBD2. The CDR3 loop spans 17 amino acids. CDR1 and CDR2 from the germline V gene are LNHDA and SQIVND (reference sequence). CDR3 residues: CASSPTSGSTGANVLTF.

The V call is TRBV4-1, the J call TRBJ2-2; as DNA is missing, the TRBD2 call by TCRdb cannot be tested. The CDR3 is 15 residues long. Germline V CDR1 and CDR2: MGHRA, YSYEKL. This chain's CDR3 is CASQIAGKNTGELFF.

The rearrangement joins TRBV10-3 to TRBJ2-1; checking the TCRdb D call of TRBD2 is not possible without DNA. The CDR3 has 16 residues. CDR1 ENHRY and CDR2 SYGVKD come from the germline V gene. The CDR3: CAISRTSGGSANEQFF.

This rearrangement joins TRBV20-1 to TRBJ2-1. This CDR3 is built from 14 residues. Germline CDR1 reads DFQATT; CDR2 reads SNEGSKA (reference sequence). Here the CDR3 reads CSALFASSYNEQFF.

The CDR3 protein is CAISGFPGNTGELFF. This rearrangement joins TRBV10-3 to TRBJ2-2. Germline assignment: CDR1 ENHRY and CDR2 SYGVKD. The CDR3 is 15 amino acids.

The chain combines TRBV20-1 with TRBJ2-3; TCRdb's assignment of TRBD1 cannot be checked, as there is no DNA. The CDR3 totals 15 residues. The germline gives CDR1 DFQATT, CDR2 SNEGSKA (reference sequence). The CDR3 spells CSATPGTGSTDTQYF.

This rearrangement joins TRBV5-1 to TRBJ2-2; TCRdb returns TRBD2, unconfirmable since there is no DNA. The germline CDR1 and CDR2 sequences are SGHRS and YFSETQ. CDR3 length: 16 amino acids. This CDR3 is CASSLAGGSNTGELFF.

The chain carries TRBV20-1 and TRBJ2-1; no DNA is available, so the TRBD2 call from TCRdb remains unchecked. There are 14 residues in the CDR3. Germline CDR1 is DFQATT and CDR2 is SNEGSKA (reference sequence). The chain's CDR3 is CSAISGMLRDEQFF.

This rearrangement joins TRBV5-1 to TRBJ1-5; with no DNA, the TCRdb D assignment of TRBD1 cannot be verified. Germline CDR1 reads SGHRS; CDR2 reads YFSETQ. The CDR3 covers 19 residues. This CDR3 is CASSLEGQRKTYSNQPQHF.